The 21 T cell receptor beta chains presented below share a single source sample, sequenced in a study of identical twins (dated by TCRdb to the mid-2010s). To prepare the library, 5' RACE was applied. The instrument was an Illumina HiSeq 2000. The raw public data were reprocessed by TCRdb itself: fastp quality trimming at Q25, MiXCR clonotype calling, in-frame beta chains only. Rows are unified per CDR3 protein, each entry keeping the most common DNA and genes. Across this sample there are hundreds of thousands of distinct CDR3 sequences, with roughly 9.7% seen only once. The ten largest make up around 7.1% of the sample. The sample was also linked to a second study, of yellow fever vaccine responses in identical twins.

Sequencing used CD8+ T cells sorted from blood. Source of these receptors: a woman aged 18-30 years in good health.

The table lists this clonotype with many counts. The genes are TRBV6-2 or TRBV6-3 and TRBJ2-7, with no clear D. Germline assignment: CDR1 MNHEY and CDR2 SVGEGT. Trimming shortened V by 9 bases and J by 4 bases, and 19 bases separated the two germline ends. This CDR3 has 14 residues. CDR3 nucleotides: TGTGCCAGTTCGACTCGACCTTCGGGTTACGAGCAGTACTTC. Protein: CASSTRPSGYEQYF.

This clonotype was recorded a few times. This rearrangement joins TRBV10-3 to TRBJ1-2, with D possibly matching TRBD1 (5 bases). V was cut by 6 bases and J by 5 bases, with 25 bases left in between. CDR3 length equals 17 residues. CDR1 is ENHRY, CDR2 SYGVKD, per germline. The chain's CDR3 is CAISARTGTGFGYGYTF. CDR3 DNA sequence: TGTGCCATCAGCGCCCGGACGGGGACCGGGTTTGGGTATGGCTACACCTTC.

This clonotype was counted a few times. J is TRBJ1-2 and V is TRBV27; the D gene is possibly TRBD1 (5 bases). Between the trimmed V and J ends, which lost 2 bases and 3 bases, there was a span of 10 bases. The CDR3 contains 14 residues. Germline V gene sequence: CDR1 MNHEY, CDR2 SMNVEV (reference sequence). CDR3 residues: CASSLGRADYGYTF. The CDR3 DNA reads TGTGCCAGCAGTTTAGGCAGGGCGGACTATGGCTACACCTTC.

The chain has TRBV6-1 and TRBJ2-1; D gene ambiguous. The V gene's germline CDR1 is MNHNS and CDR2 SASEGT. This CDR3 comprises 10 residues. V was clipped by 10 bases and J by 8 bases, with 9 bases between them. The CDR3 region has the DNA TGTGCCATCCGCGGTTATGAGCAGTTCTTC. It yields the protein CAIRGYEQFF.

Ten or more counts support this clonotype. J is TRBJ2-3 and V is TRBV5-1; the D call may be TRBD1 or TRBD2 (6 bases each). The CDR3 runs to 15 residues. Germline V gene data show CDR1 as SGHRS and CDR2 as YFSETQ. V was cut by 0 bases and J by 4 bases, with 12 bases left in between. CDR3: CASSLVGGDADTQYF. The CDR3 DNA is TGCGCCAGCAGCTTGGTCGGGGGCGATGCAGATACGCAGTATTTT.

This clonotype was seen ten or more times. The chain couples TRBV20-1 to TRBJ2-1, with 7 bases aligning to TRBD1. The V gene end was trimmed by 0 bases and the J gene end by 5 bases; junction bases not matched to a gene: 7. Per the germline V gene, CDR1 is DFQATT and CDR2 is SNEGSKA (reference sequence). This CDR3 region has 15 residues. CDR3 nucleotides: TGCAGTGCTAGAGATAGACAGGGCTTGGACAATGAGCAGTTCTTC. This encodes CSARDRQGLDNEQFF.

The V call is TRBV5-1, the J call TRBJ2-7, with D perhaps TRBD2 (5 bases). The CDR3 covers 15 residues. Germline CDR1 reads SGHRS; CDR2 reads YFSETQ. Trimming took 6 bases from V and 3 from J, leaving 19 bases between them. CDR3 bases: TGCGCCAGCACCTATTTGGATAGCGCGGACTACGAGCAGTACTTC. It is translated as CASTYLDSADYEQYF.

This clonotype was counted ten times or more. CDR3 loop: CATSDPGGTSYEQYF. The CDR3 DNA sequence: TGTGCCACCAGTGACCCAGGGGGCACCTCCTACGAGCAGTACTTC. This chain links TRBV24-1 with TRBJ2-7; 8 bases are a match to TRBD1. CDR1 is KGHDR, CDR2 SFDVKD, per germline. The CDR3 covers 15 residues. Trimming at V came to 4 bases and at J to 0 bases, leaving 4 bases not matched to a gene.

This clonotype was picked up many times. The chain employs TRBV5-1 and TRBJ1-1; weak D call: TRBD1 (5 bases). Germline CDR1 reads SGHRS; CDR2 reads YFSETQ. The germline V and J ends were trimmed by 0 bases and 6 bases, with 15 bases remaining between them. The CDR3 covers 15 residues. In DNA, the CDR3 is TGCGCCAGCAGCTTGGCCGGAGGGGCCCCGTCTGAAGCTTTCTTT. This sequence encodes CASSLAGGAPSEAFF.

The sample holds many counts of this clonotype. The CDR3 DNA sequence: TGTGCCAGTAGCGGGCGGGAGATAGCCTACGAGCAGTACTTC. Residues: CASSGREIAYEQYF. The chain combines TRBV28 with TRBJ2-7, with 7 bases aligning to TRBD2. Germline V gives CDR1 MDHEN, CDR2 SYDVKM. Losses at the gene ends were 9 bases for V and 2 bases for J; bases not matched to a gene: 10. The CDR3 contains 14 residues.

This clonotype has more than one count but fewer than ten. The rearrangement uses TRBV4-1 and TRBJ2-7; weak D call: TRBD2 (5 bases). This CDR3 is built from 13 residues. Per germline, CDR1 MGHRA and CDR2 YSYEKL. V was trimmed by 4 bases and J by 13 bases, leaving 20 bases between them. CDR3 region: CASSPAGSGPLYF. The CDR3 nucleotides read TGCGCCAGCAGCCCCGCAGGAAGCGGACCTCTATACTTC.

This clonotype was seen many times. V usage is TRBV4-3 and J usage is TRBJ2-1, with 9 bases aligning to TRBD2. Losses at the gene ends were 1 base for V and 0 bases for J; bases not matched to a gene: 4. CDR1 is LGHNA, CDR2 YSLEER, per germline. CDR3 length: 17 amino acids. The CDR3 here is CASSQGLSGSSYNEQFF. CDR3 DNA sequence: TGCGCCAGCAGCCAAGGTCTTAGCGGGAGCTCCTACAATGAGCAGTTCTTC.

Ten or more counts support this clonotype. The chain recombines TRBV4-1 with TRBJ2-3, with TRBD2 identical over 8 bases. CDR3 length: 15 amino acids. Germline CDR1 MGHRA, CDR2 YSYEKL. Unmatched junction bases numbered 3, after V lost 0 bases and J lost 4 bases. CDR3 nucleotide sequence: TGCGCCAGCAGCCAAGATCTAGCGGGCCCAGATACGCAGTATTTT. Translation: CASSQDLAGPDTQYF.

This clonotype showed up just a few times. The chain carries TRBV12-3 or TRBV12-4 and TRBJ1-1, with D possibly matching TRBD1 (5 bases). Deletions cut 7 bases from V and 1 base from J, with 10 bases between. The CDR3 has 13 amino acids. The DNA of the CDR3 is TGTGCCAGCACTGAGACAGAGAACACTGAAGCTTTCTTT. Translated: CASTETENTEAFF.

In its sample, this clonotype was seen many times. CDR3 sequence: CASSSRPLVDEQFF. In DNA, the CDR3 is TGTGCCAGCAGCTCCCGGCCCTTAGTAGATGAGCAGTTCTTC. The rearrangement uses TRBV11-2 and TRBJ2-1; D gene unclear. Germline loops: CDR1 SGHAT, CDR2 FQNNGV. This CDR3 comprises 14 residues. The V end lost 4 bases, the J end lost 8 bases, and 15 bases lay between the germline ends.

In its sample, this clonotype was seen many times. The chain is built from TRBV7-9 and TRBJ2-1; 8 bases are a match to TRBD2. This CDR3 is built from 14 residues. Germline assignment: CDR1 SEHNR and CDR2 FQNEAQ (reference sequence). V shed 4 bases, J shed 5 bases, and the junction held 4 bases outside the gene matches. The CDR3 region has the DNA TGTGCCAGCAGCTCCCCGGGACTAGACAATGAGCAGTTCTTC. Translating gives CASSSPGLDNEQFF.

Ten or more counts support this clonotype. The gene calls are TRBV27 and TRBJ2-1, with 9 bases aligning to TRBD2. V lost 1 base to trimming and J lost 0 bases; unmatched junction nucleotides: 4. Germline V gene sequence: CDR1 MNHEY, CDR2 SMNVEV (reference sequence). This CDR3 region has 17 residues. The CDR3 loop is CASSLLPSGNSYNEQFF. CDR3 coding DNA: TGTGCCAGCAGTTTATTACCTAGCGGGAACTCCTACAATGAGCAGTTCTTC.

This clonotype appeared many times. The rearrangement uses TRBV6-2 or TRBV6-3 and TRBJ2-7, with TRBD2 matching 13 bases. This CDR3 spans 15 amino acids. Germline values: CDR1 MNHEY, CDR2 SVGEGT. V lost 4 bases and J lost 7; bases outside the gene matches: 7. The CDR3: CASSLLRLAGGEQYF. DNA of the CDR3: TGTGCCAGCAGTTTACTTCGACTAGCGGGAGGTGAGCAGTACTTC.

Ten or more counts support this clonotype. The chain has TRBV12-3 or TRBV12-4 and TRBJ2-5; 12 bases are a match to TRBD2. This CDR3 contains 17 residues. V lost 3 bases and J lost 3; bases outside the gene matches: 8. This CDR3 reads CASSFSTRLAGEETQYF. DNA for the CDR3: TGTGCCAGCAGTTTCAGCACCAGACTAGCGGGGGAAGAGACCCAGTACTTC.

CDR3: CSARRPDKADEQYF. DNA of the CDR3: TGCAGTGCTAGACGACCCGACAAGGCTGACGAGCAGTACTTC. The V gene is TRBV20-1, the J gene TRBJ2-7; D is unresolved. The CDR3 has 14 amino acids. The V and J ends lost 2 bases and 5 bases respectively, with 16 bases between them. CDR1 DFQATT and CDR2 SNEGSKA come from the germline V gene (reference sequence).

This clonotype came up many times. The chain carries TRBV28 and TRBJ2-7, with 7 positions matching TRBD1. The CDR3 has 16 amino acids. The germline gives CDR1 MDHEN, CDR2 SYDVKM. Trimming took 5 bases from V and 3 from J; bases not matched to a gene: 13. Here the CDR3 reads CASSLLVGQVHYEQYF. As DNA, the CDR3 is TGTGCCAGCAGTCTCCTGGTAGGACAGGTCCACTACGAGCAGTACTTC.